This T cell receptor (beta chain) was sequenced for a study of Ad26.COV2.S vaccination and SARS-CoV-2 variants. Regarding treatment: over 15 received Ad26.COV2.S at low or high dose, single or two shots; about five received placebo; per-sample allocation not given. Sampling took place 63 days after the first vaccine or placebo injection. Clones were sequenced by immunoSEQ multiplex PCR, and TCRdb holds only the in-frame ones, with some missing. This sample carries 440,000 or so clones, 80% to 95% of them seen once, and the ten largest clones take about 1.6%. The CDR3 covers 13 residues. Between the trimmed V and J ends, which lost 6 bases and 4 bases, there was a span of 13 bases. Germline V lookup: CDR1 KGHSH, CDR2 LQKENI.

The specimen comprised peripheral blood, sampled in a trial of Ad26.COV2.S vaccine versus placebo. The origin of this receptor is a person between 18 and 65 years old who received the Ad26.COV2.S COVID-19 vaccine or a placebo. The chain uses TRBV18 and TRBJ2-7, with a weak D call TRBD2 (6 bases). CDR3 coding DNA: TGTGCCAGCTCGTCGTCCAGCGGGTACGAGCAGTACTTC. Translating gives CASSSSSGYEQYF.